A single T cell receptor (beta chain) is shown here with its context. No cognate antigen has been identified for it. Nothing much larger sits one base from this clone, and base qualities are not available. Genomic DNA was extracted with the Qiagen DNeasy kit from unsorted PBMCs and from negatively selected CD4+ and CD8+ fractions. Using primers that anneal to V and J segments, immunoSEQ multiplex PCR amplified the TCR beta CDR3 regions. A synthetic immune receptor repertoire was used to minimize amplification bias, and any residual bias was removed computationally once sequencing was done. The study's own analysis went as follows. Custom Python scripts were used to quantify repertoire diversity as the Shannon entropy index. Unsorted, CD4+ and CD8+ repertoires were examined separately, except in combined analyses, for which CD4+ and CD8+ sequences were merged in silico. Clonal expansion was defined as at least a 2-fold frequency increase after treatment relative to C1D1, with a pseudocount of 0.5 for undetected baseline clones. Singleton clones were defined as clones with 0 or 1 copy at C1D1, and non-singleton clones were defined as clones with 2 or more copies. Clones expanded in unsorted samples were assigned a CD4+, CD8+ or unknown annotation through matching of protein sequences in sorted samples from the same patient. Wilcoxon tests were applied to paired samples to test diversity changes from C1D1 to C4D1. Here the immuneACCESS table is served through TCRdb, limited to in-frame sequences with V and J called. Missing clones are a known gap in these copies; in checked studies unresolved V genes cover under half, and the rest lacks a known reason. V and J calls and clone size are copied from that table; D and trimming were computed from the DNA. The sample yields about 24,000 clones; approximately 77% were counted once. Roughly 22% of the sample lies in the top ten.

V is shortened by 3 bases, J by 1 base, and the region joining them spans 12 bases. Reading the germline V gene gives CDR1 WSHSY and CDR2 SAAADI. The cysteine opens and the phenylalanine closes a CDR3 of 15 amino acids. Only CDR3 DNA is held: 45 bases, read in frame from base 1. The sample comes from a study of PD-1 blockade in classical Hodgkin lymphoma (dated by TCRdb to the early 2020s). A note on the overall study: Nivolumab dosing was 3 mg/kg intravenously every 2 weeks, continuing until either disease progression or unacceptable toxicity. A peripheral blood immune signature of response to PD-1 blockade in classical Hodgkin lymphoma was defined using TCR beta sequencing and CyTOF.

The label giving this sample's time point can be read as: cycle 4 day 1 (C4D1), after 5 to 7 weeks of nivolumab. All trial patients had relapsed after autologous stem cell transplantation, with cohorts A, B and C differing in prior brentuximab vedotin exposure. The trial cohort was composed of around 60 patients with relapsed/refractory classical Hodgkin lymphoma, for whom complete response, partial response or progressive disease was recorded as best overall response. Single-agent nivolumab was administered to trial patients in the multi-cohort phase II CheckMate 205 trial. An independent review committee assessed best overall response using the 2007 International Working Group response criteria. Trial PBMCs were collected immediately before nivolumab initiation (C1D1) and during therapy at cycle 2 day 1 and cycle 4 day 1. After peripheral blood was drawn into 8 mL Vacutainer Cell Preparation Tubes, PBMCs were isolated by centrifugation and then cryopreserved.

Study-level results and caveats: By C4D1, a significant rise was seen in CD4+ TCR diversity but not in CD8+ TCR diversity (p=0.0027 vs p=0.16), and the rise was most apparent among complete responders (p=0.02). The study was limited to a single clinical trial cohort, and causes of repertoire differences, possibly disease activity or prior therapy, remained undefined. Newly diagnosed patients were reported to have lower baseline TCR diversity than healthy donors, and relapsed/refractory patients were reported to have lower baseline TCR diversity still. Baseline diversity similar to that of newly diagnosed patients was observed in trial patients achieving complete response, whereas significantly lower diversity was observed in partial responders and progressors. Diversity was lower in patients who began nivolumab less than 1 year after ASCT, so these patients were left out of later analyses to avoid confounding by immune reconstitution.

The TCR originated in a human donor with classical Hodgkin lymphoma. Here the sequenced sample was peripheral blood mononuclear cells (PBMCs), taken before the fourth cycle of nivolumab. The chain is made from TRBV10-2 and TRBJ1-1; TRBD1 is a possible D gene, resting on 5 matching bases. The DNA sequence is as follows: TGCGCCAGCAGTGAACCCGGGACGGGGAACACTGAAGCTTTCTTT. This is translated as CASSEPGTGNTEAFF.